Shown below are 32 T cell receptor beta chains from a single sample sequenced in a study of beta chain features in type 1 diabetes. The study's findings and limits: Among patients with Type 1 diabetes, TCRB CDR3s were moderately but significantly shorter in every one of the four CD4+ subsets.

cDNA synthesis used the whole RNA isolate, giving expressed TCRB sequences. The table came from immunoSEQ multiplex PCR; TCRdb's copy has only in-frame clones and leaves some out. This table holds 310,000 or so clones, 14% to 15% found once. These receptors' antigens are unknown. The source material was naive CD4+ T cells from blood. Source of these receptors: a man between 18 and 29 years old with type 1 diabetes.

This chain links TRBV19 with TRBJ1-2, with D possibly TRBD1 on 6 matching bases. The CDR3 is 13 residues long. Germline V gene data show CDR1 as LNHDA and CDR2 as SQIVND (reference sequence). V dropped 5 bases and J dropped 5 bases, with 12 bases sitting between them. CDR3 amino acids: CASSQQGGYGYTF. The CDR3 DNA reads TGTGCCAGTAGTCAACAGGGTGGATATGGCTACACCTTC.

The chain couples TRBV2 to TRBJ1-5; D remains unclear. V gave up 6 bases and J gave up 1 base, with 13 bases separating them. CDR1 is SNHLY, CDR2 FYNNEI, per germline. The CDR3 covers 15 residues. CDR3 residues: CASRAFVGSNQPQHF. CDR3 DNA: TGTGCCAGCAGGGCGTTCGTCGGGAGCAATCAGCCCCAGCATTTT.

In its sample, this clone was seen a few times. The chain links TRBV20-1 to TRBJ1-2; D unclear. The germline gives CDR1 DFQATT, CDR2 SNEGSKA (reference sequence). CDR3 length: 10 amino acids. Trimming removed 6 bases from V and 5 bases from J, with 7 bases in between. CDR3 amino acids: CSASNYGYTF. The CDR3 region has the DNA TGCAGTGCGTCAAATTATGGCTACACCTTC.

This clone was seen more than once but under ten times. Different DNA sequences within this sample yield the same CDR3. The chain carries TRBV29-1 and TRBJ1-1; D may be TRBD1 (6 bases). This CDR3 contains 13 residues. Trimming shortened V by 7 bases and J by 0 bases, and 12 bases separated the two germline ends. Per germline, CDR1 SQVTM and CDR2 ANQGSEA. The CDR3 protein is CSAEGQMNTEAFF. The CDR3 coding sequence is TGCAGCGCCGAAGGACAGATGAACACTGAAGCTTTCTTT.

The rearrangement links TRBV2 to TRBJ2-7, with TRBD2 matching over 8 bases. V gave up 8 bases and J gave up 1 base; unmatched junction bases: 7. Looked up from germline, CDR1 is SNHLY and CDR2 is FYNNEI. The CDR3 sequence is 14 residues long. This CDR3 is CASRWIAGSYEQYF. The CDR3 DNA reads TGTGCCAGCCGTTGGATAGCGGGGTCCTACGAGCAGTACTTC.

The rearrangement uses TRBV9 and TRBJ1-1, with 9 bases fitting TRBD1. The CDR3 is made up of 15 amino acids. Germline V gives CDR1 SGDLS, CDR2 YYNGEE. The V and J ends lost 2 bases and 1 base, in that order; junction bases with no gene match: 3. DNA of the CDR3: TGTGCCAGCAGCGTCTGGGACAGGGCGAACACTGAAGCTTTCTTT. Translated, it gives CASSVWDRANTEAFF.

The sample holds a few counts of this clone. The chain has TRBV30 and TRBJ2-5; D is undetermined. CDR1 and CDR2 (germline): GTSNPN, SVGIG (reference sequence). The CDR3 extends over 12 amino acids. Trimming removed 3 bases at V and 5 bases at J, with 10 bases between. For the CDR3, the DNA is TGTGCCTGGAGAAAGATTGGCGAGACCCAGTACTTC. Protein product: CAWRKIGETQYF.

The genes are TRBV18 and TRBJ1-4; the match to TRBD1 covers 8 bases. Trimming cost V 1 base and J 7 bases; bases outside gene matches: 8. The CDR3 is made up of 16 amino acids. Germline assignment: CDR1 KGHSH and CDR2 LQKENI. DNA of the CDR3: TGTGCCAGCTCACCACTTCCAGGGGGCGCGGGTGAAAAACTGTTTTTT. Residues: CASSPLPGGAGEKLFF.

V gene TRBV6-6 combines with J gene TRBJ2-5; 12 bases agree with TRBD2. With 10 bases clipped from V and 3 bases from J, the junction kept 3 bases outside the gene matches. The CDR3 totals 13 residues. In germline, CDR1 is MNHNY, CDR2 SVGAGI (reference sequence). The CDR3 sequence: CAIRLAGEETQYF. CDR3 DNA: TGTGCCATCCGACTAGCGGGAGAAGAGACCCAGTACTTC.

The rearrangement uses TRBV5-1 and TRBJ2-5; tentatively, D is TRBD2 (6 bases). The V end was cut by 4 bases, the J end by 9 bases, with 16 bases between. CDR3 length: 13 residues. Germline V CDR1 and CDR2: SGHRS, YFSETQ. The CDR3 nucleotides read TGCGCCAGCAGCGAGGAGGCGGGACCATCCCAGTACTTC. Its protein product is CASSEEAGPSQYF.

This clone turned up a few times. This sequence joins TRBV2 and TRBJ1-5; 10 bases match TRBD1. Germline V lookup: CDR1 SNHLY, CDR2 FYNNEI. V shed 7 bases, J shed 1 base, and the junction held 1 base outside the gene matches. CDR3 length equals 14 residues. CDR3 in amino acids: CASKGQGSNQPQHF. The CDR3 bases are TGTGCCAGCAAGGGACAGGGGAGCAATCAGCCCCAGCATTTT.

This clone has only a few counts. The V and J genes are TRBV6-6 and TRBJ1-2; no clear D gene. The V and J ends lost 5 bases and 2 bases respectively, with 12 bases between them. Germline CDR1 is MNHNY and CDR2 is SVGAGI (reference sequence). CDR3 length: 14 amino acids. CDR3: CASSLTTNNYGYTF. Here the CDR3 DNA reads TGTGCCAGCAGTCTAACGACTAACAACTATGGCTACACCTTC.

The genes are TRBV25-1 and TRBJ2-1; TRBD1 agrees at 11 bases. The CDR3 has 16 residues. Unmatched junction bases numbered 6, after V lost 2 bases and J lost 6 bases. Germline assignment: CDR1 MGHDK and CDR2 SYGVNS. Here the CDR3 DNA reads TGTGCCAGCAGTGAAATCCCGGGACAGGGGGTCAATGAGCAGTTCTTC. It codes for CASSEIPGQGVNEQFF. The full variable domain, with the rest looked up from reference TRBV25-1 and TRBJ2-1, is EADIYQTPRYLVIGTGKKITLECSQTMGHDKMYWYQQDPGMELHLIHYSYGVNSTEKGDLSSESTVSRIRTEHFPLTLESARPSHTSQYLCASSEIPGQGVNEQFFGPGTRLTVL.

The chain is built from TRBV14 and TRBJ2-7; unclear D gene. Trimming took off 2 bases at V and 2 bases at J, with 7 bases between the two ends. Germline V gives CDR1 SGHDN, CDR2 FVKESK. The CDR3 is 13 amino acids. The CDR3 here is CASSQSVAYEQYF. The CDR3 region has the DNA TGTGCCAGCAGCCAAAGTGTAGCCTACGAGCAGTACTTC.

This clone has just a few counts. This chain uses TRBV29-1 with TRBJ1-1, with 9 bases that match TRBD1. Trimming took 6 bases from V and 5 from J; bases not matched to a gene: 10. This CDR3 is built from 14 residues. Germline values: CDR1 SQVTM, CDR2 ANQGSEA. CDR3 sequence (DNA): TGCAGCGTCGCCCCACAGGGGGCGAGGACTGAAGCTTTCTTT. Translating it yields CSVAPQGARTEAFF.

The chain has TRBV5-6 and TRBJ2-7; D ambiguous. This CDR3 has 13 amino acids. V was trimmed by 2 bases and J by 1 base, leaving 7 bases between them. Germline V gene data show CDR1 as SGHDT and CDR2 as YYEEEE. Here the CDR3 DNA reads TGTGCCAGCAGCTTAACCAGGTCCTACGAGCAGTACTTC. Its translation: CASSLTRSYEQYF.

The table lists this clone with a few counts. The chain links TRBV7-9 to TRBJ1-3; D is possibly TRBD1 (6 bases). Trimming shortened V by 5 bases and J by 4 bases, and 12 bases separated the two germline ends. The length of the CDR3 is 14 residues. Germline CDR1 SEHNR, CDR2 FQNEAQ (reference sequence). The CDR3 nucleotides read TGTGCCAGCAGCCCTTCGACAGGAGGAAACACCATATATTTT. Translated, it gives CASSPSTGGNTIYF. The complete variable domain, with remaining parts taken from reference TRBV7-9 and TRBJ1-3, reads DTGVSQNPRHKITKRGQNVTFRCDPISEHNRLYWYRQTLGQGPEFLTYFQNEAQLEKSRLLSDRFSAERPKGSFSTLEIQRTEQGDSAMYLCASSPSTGGNTIYFGEGSWLTVV.

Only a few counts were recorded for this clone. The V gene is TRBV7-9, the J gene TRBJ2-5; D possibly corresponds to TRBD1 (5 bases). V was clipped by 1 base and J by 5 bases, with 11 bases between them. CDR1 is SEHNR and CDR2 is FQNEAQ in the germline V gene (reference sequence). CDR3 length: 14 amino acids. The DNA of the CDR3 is TGTGCCAGCAGCTTAGAAGCAGGGAAGGAGACCCAGTACTTC. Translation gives CASSLEAGKETQYF.

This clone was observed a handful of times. The CDR3 sequence: CATSGGASYTDTQYF. The CDR3 nucleotides are TGTGCCACCTCCGGGGGGGCCTCCTACACAGATACGCAGTATTTT. This chain joins TRBV19 and TRBJ2-3; 8 bases are shared with TRBD2. Germline V gene sequence: CDR1 LNHDA, CDR2 SQIVND (reference sequence). CDR3 length: 15 residues. Trimming took 10 bases from V and 2 from J; bases not matched to a gene: 11.

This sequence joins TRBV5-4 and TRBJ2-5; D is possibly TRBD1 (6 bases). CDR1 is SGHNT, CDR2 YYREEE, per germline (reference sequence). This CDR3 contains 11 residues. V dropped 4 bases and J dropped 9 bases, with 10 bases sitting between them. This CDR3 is CASSQGSSQYF. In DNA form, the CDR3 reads TGTGCCAGCAGCCAGGGGTCCTCCCAGTACTTC.

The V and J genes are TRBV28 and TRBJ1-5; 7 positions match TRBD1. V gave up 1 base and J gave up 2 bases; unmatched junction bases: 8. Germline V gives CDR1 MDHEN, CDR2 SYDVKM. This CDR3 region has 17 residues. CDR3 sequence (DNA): TGTGCCAGCAGTTTATATTCCATCGGACAGGGCAATCAGCCCCAGCATTTT. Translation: CASSLYSIGQGNQPQHF.

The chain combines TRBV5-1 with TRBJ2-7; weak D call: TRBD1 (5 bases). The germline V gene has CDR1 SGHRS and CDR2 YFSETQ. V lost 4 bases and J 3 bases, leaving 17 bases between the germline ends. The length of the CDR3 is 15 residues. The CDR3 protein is CASSATVSAVYEQYF. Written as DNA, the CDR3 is TGCGCCAGCAGCGCGACAGTGAGCGCCGTCTACGAGCAGTACTTC. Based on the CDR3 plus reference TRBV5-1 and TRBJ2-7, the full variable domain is KAGVTQTPRYLIKTRGQQVTLSCSPISGHRSVSWYQQTPGQGLQFLFEYFSETQRNKGNFPGRFSGRQFSNSRSEMNVSTLELGDSALYLCASSATVSAVYEQYFGPGTRLTVT.

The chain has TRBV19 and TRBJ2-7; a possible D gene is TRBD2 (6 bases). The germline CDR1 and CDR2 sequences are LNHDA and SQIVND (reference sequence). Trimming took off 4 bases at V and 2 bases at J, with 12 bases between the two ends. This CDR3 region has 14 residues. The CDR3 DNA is TGTGCCAGTAGTAACCGGGACTTTCCCTACGAGCAGTACTTC. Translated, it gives CASSNRDFPYEQYF.

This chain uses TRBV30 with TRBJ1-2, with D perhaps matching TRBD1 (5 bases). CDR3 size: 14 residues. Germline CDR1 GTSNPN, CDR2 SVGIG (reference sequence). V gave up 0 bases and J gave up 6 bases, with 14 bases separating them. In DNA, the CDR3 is TGTGCCTGGAGTGTACCGGCAGGGTGGAATGGCTACACCTTC. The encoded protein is CAWSVPAGWNGYTF.

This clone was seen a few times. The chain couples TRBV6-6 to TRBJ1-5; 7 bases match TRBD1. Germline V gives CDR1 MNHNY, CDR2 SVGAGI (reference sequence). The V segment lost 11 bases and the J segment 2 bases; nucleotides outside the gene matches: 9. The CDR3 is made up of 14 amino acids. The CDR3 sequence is CASHQGGGNQPQHF. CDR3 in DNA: TGTGCCTCCCACCAGGGGGGCGGCAATCAGCCCCAGCATTTT.

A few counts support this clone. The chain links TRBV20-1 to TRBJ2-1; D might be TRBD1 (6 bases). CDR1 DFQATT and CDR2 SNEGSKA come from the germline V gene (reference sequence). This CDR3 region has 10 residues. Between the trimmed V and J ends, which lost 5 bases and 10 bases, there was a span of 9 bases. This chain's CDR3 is CSARTDEQFF. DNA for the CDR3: TGCAGTGCTCGGACAGACGAGCAGTTCTTC.

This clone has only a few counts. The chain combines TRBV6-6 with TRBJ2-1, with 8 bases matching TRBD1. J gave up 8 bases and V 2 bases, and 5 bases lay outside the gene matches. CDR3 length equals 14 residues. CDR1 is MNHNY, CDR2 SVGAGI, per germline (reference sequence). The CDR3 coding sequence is TGTGCCAGCAGTTACCGAGGACAGGGTGATGAGCAGTTCTTC. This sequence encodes CASSYRGQGDEQFF.

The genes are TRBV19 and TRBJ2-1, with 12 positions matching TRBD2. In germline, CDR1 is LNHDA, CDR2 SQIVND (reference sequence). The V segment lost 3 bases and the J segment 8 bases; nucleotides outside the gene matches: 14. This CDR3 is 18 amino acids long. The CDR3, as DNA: TGTGCCAGTAGTATTTTTGGGGGCCTAGCGGGAGGGCCCTATGAGCAGTTCTTC. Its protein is CASSIFGGLAGGPYEQFF.

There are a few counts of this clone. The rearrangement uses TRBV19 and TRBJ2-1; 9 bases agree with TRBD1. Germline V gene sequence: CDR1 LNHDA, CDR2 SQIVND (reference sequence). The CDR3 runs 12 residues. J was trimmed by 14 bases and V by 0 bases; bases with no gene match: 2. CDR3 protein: CASSIEQGAKFF. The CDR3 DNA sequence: TGTGCCAGTAGTATAGAACAGGGGGCCAAGTTCTTC. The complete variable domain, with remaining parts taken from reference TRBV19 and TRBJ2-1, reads DGGITQSPKYLFRKEGQNVTLSCEQNLNHDAMYWYRQDPGQGLRLIYYSQIVNDFQKGDIAEGYSVSREKKESFPLTVTSAQKNPTAFYLCASSIEQGAKFFGPGTRLTVL.

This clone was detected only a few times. For the CDR3, the DNA is TGTGCCAGCAGACGGGGGGGAGCTAACACTGAAGCTTTCTTT. Encoded protein: CASRRGGANTEAFF. The V gene is TRBV13, the J gene TRBJ1-1, with D perhaps matching TRBD1 (5 bases). The V gene lost 6 bases and the J gene lost 2 bases, with 13 bases spanning the gap. CDR1 is PRHDT and CDR2 is FYEKMQ in the germline V gene (reference sequence). The CDR3 extends over 14 amino acids.

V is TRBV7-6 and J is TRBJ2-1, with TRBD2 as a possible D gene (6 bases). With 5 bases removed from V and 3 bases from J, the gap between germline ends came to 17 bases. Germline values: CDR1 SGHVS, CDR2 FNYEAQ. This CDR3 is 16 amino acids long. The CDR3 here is CASSPLLWGGYNEQFF. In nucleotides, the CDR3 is TGTGCCAGCAGCCCGCTACTATGGGGAGGCTACAATGAGCAGTTCTTC.

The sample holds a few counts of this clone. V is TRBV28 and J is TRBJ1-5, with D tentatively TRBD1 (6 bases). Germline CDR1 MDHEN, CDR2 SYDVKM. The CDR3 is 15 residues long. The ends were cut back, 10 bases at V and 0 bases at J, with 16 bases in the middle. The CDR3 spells CATVRGINSNQPQHF. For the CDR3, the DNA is TGTGCCACCGTGAGGGGGATCAATAGCAATCAGCCCCAGCATTTT.